The T cell receptor (beta chain) described here comes from a study of identifying expanded T cells in peripheral blood. Study-wide findings and caveats: Across healthy donors, higher total template counts meant significantly greater approximately two-week count variance.

The CDR3 has 13 residues. V shed 5 bases and J shed 2 bases, with 6 bases lying between them. Germline CDR1 SGHAT, CDR2 FQNNGV. Libraries were prepared by immunoSEQ multiplex PCR; TCRdb keeps only in-frame clonotypes and omits some of them. The sample gives about 89,000 clones, about 91% of which show up once; under 4.5% is in the top ten. Comments on this clone: The antigen remains undetermined.

The chain couples TRBV11-2 to TRBJ2-2; D remains ambiguous. Sequenced sample: blood. The receptor was isolated from a person aged 18-70 years in good health. The CDR3 region has the DNA TGTGCCAGCAGCCAGGACAACACCGGGGAGCTGTTTTTT. It codes for CASSQDNTGELFF. Full variable domain (rest looked up from reference TRBV11-2 and TRBJ2-2): EAGVAQSPRYKIIEKRQSVAFWCNPISGHATLYWYQQILGQGPKLLIQFQNNGVVDDSQLPKDRFSAERLKGVDSTLKIQPAKLEDSAVYLCASSQDNTGELFFGEGSRLTVL.